These 27 T cell receptor beta chains were all obtained from the same sample, sequenced in a study of breast tumors, draining lymph nodes, adjacent tissues (dated by TCRdb to 2016 to 2018). Lymph node samples came from the axillary draining lymph nodes of breast cancer patients. To prepare the library, multiplex PCR was applied. TCRdb lists the instrument as Illumina HiSeq 2000. TCRdb took the public reads, trimmed them with fastp at Q25, ran MiXCR for clone calling and kept in-frame beta chains. Each CDR3 protein gets just one entry, which takes the most common genes and DNA from the rows behind it. The sample includes more than 250,000 distinct CDR3 sequences, with 30% observed a single time. The biggest ten clones account for approximately 1% of the sample. What was sequenced was axillary lymph node tissue. These receptors were collected from a female donor with breast cancer. Some clones in this sample may be carry-over from other donors' samples.

This clonotype was observed a few times. The chain joins TRBV27 to TRBJ1-5; D is undetermined. The length of the CDR3 is 17 residues. The V end lost 0 bases, the J end lost 0 bases, and 12 bases lay between the germline ends. The V gene's germline CDR1 is MNHEY and CDR2 SMNVEV (reference sequence). CDR3 loop: CASSLSIGVRSNQPQHF. The DNA of the CDR3 is TGTGCCAGCAGTTTATCGATCGGGGTCCGTAGCAATCAGCCCCAGCATTTT.

This clonotype was detected many times. The chain employs TRBV19 and TRBJ2-6; D gene ambiguous. Looked up from germline, CDR1 is LNHDA and CDR2 is SQIVND (reference sequence). V lost 5 bases to trimming and J lost 1 base, with 12 bases between them. The CDR3 runs to 16 residues. CDR3 coding DNA: TGTGCCAGTAGTCCGGACGGCAGATCTGGGGCCAACGTCCTGACTTTC. Its protein is CASSPDGRSGANVLTF. The full variable domain, with the rest looked up from reference TRBV19 and TRBJ2-6, is DGGITQSPKYLFRKEGQNVTLSCEQNLNHDAMYWYRQDPGQGLRLIYYSQIVNDFQKGDIAEGYSVSREKKESFPLTVTSAQKNPTAFYLCASSPDGRSGANVLTFGAGSRLTVL.

A word on this clonotype: One base away lies a much larger clone, so this may be a sequencing read error. The rearrangement uses TRBV6-1 and TRBJ2-5; 8 bases align to TRBD1. The CDR3 covers 15 residues. Germline V gives CDR1 MNHNS, CDR2 SASEGT. Trimming cost V 5 bases and J 5 bases; bases outside gene matches: 10. As DNA, the CDR3 is TGTGCCAGCAGTCGACCGGACAGGGCAACGGAGACCCAGTACTTC. This translates into CASSRPDRATETQYF.

This clonotype was counted only a few times. A junction end diverges from the germline sequence, so it may reflect a read error. This chain uses TRBV9 with TRBJ2-5; TRBD1 or TRBD2 may be the D gene (6 bases each). Germline CDR1 is SGDLS and CDR2 is YYNGEE. CDR3 length equals 14 residues. The CDR3 sequence is CASSALTGRETQSF. The CDR3 nucleotides read TGTGCCAGCAGCGCCCTGACAGGCCGGGAGACCCAGTCCTTC. The variable domain in full, with the rest retrieved from reference TRBV9 and TRBJ2-5, is DSGVTQTPKHLITATGQRVTLRCSPRSGDLSVYWYQQSLDQGLQFLIQYYNGEERAKGNILERFSAQQFPDLHSELNLSSLELGDSALYFCASSALTGRETQSFGPGTRLLVL.

This clonotype was recorded only once. This may stem from a read error, because a much larger clone lies one nucleotide away. The chain joins TRBV6-6 to TRBJ2-1; maybe TRBD2 (5 bases). Germline CDR1 and CDR2: MNHNY and SVGAGI (reference sequence). The CDR3 consists of 16 residues. The CDR3 DNA follows: TGTGCCAGCAGTCACTCCCTGGAACTAGGCTACAATGAGCAGTTCTTC. It specifies CASSHSLELGYNEQFF.

Ten or more counts support this clonotype. The chain uses TRBV7-9 and TRBJ2-7; TRBD2 is a possible D gene (7 bases). The CDR3 has 16 amino acids. The ends were cut back, 5 bases at V and 2 bases at J, with 19 bases in the middle. Germline CDR1 and CDR2: SEHNR and FQNEAQ (reference sequence). The CDR3, as DNA: TGTGCCAGCAGCCTGGGGGGGGGGCGCGTCGCCTACGAGCAGTACTTC. It codes for CASSLGGGRVAYEQYF.

Worth noting for this clonotype: A read error is likely, as this CDR3 ends without the conserved phenylalanine or tryptophan. J is TRBJ2-5 and V is TRBV7-2; D is unclear. Germline V gene sequence: CDR1 SGHTA, CDR2 FQGNSA. The CDR3 consists of 14 residues. The CDR3 reads CASGFESKGETQYL. The CDR3 bases are TGTGCCAGCGGCTTCGAATCAAAGGGAGAGACCCAGTACCTC.

This clonotype showed up just a few times. The chain combines TRBV6-2 or TRBV6-3 with TRBJ1-5; 7 bases fit TRBD1. Germline CDR1 reads MNHEY; CDR2 reads SVGEGT. The CDR3 consists of 15 residues. The V and J ends lost 6 bases and 2 bases, in that order; junction bases with no gene match: 7. CDR3 sequence reads: CASRATGLGNQPQHF. Here the CDR3 DNA reads TGTGCCAGCAGGGCGACAGGGCTGGGCAATCAGCCCCAGCATTTT.

This clonotype occurred many times. V gene TRBV30 combines with J gene TRBJ1-6, with 7 bases aligning to TRBD1. V lost 8 bases, J lost 7 bases, and 11 bases stayed unmatched. Germline V gives CDR1 GTSNPN, CDR2 SVGIG (reference sequence). The CDR3 is made up of 14 amino acids. Written as DNA, the CDR3 is TGTGCCGTCGGACAGGTTACTAAAAATTCACCCCTCCACTTT. As protein: CAVGQVTKNSPLHF.

The rearrangement joins TRBV7-9 to TRBJ2-3; D may match TRBD1 or TRBD2 (6 bases each). CDR3 length: 16 amino acids. Germline CDR1 SEHNR, CDR2 FQNEAQ (reference sequence). The ends were cut back, 5 bases at V and 0 bases at J, with 15 bases in the middle. The CDR3 sequence: CASSRLDSGSTDTQYF. The CDR3 DNA reads TGTGCCAGCAGCCGACTGGACAGCGGGAGCACAGATACGCAGTATTTT.

This clonotype was seen just once. This may be a read error, as it is one base from a much larger clone. The chain employs TRBV6-5 and TRBJ2-5, with D unresolved. Germline V CDR1 and CDR2: MNHEY, SVGAGI. CDR3 size: 14 residues. With 0 bases removed from V and 0 bases from J, the gap between germline ends came to 5 bases. CDR3 nucleotides: TGTGCCAGCAGTTACTCAAATGACCAAGAGACCCAGTACTTC. Its translation: CASSYSNDQETQYF.

This clonotype showed up just a few times. The V call is TRBV12-3 or TRBV12-4, the J call TRBJ2-1; no clear D. The CDR3 is 14 residues long. The ends were cut back, 8 bases at V and 0 bases at J, with 11 bases in the middle. CDR3 sequence: CASGELSSYNEQFF. The CDR3 region has the DNA TGTGCCAGCGGCGAACTTAGCTCCTACAATGAGCAGTTCTTC.

The rearrangement links TRBV5-1 to TRBJ2-7; the D gene could be TRBD1 or TRBD2 (5 bases each). CDR3 length: 15 residues. Per germline, CDR1 SGHRS and CDR2 YFSETQ. Trimming shortened V by 2 bases and J by 4 bases, and 16 bases separated the two germline ends. In DNA, the CDR3 is TGCGCCAGCAGCTTCGGGGCGGCTAGAAGTTACGAGCAGTACTTC. This gives the protein CASSFGAARSYEQYF.

J is TRBJ1-6 and V is TRBV4-3, with 7 positions matching TRBD1. V was clipped by 6 bases and J by 4 bases; unmatched bases: 9. This CDR3 spans 16 amino acids. From germline, CDR1 is LGHNA and CDR2 YSLEER. CDR3 protein: CASSPTGAQYNSPLHF. CDR3 DNA sequence: TGCGCCAGCAGTCCTACAGGGGCGCAGTATAATTCACCCCTCCACTTT.

This chain links TRBV6-6 with TRBJ1-5; D not certain. V lost 0 bases and J lost 0, with 12 bases in between. CDR1 and CDR2 from the germline V gene are MNHNY and SVGAGI (reference sequence). This CDR3 has 17 amino acids. CDR3 sequence: CASSYSRTGYSNQPQHF. The CDR3, as DNA: TGTGCCAGCAGTTACTCGAGGACGGGCTATAGCAATCAGCCCCAGCATTTT.

Notes on this clonotype: This likely comes from a read error, as the CDR3 has no conserved phenylalanine or tryptophan at its end. The chain recombines TRBV7-9 with TRBJ2-1; 10 nucleotides agree with TRBD1. CDR1 and CDR2 from the germline V gene are SEHNR and FQNEAQ (reference sequence). V dropped 4 bases and J dropped 7; count of bases not matched to a gene: 4. The CDR3 runs to 14 residues. For the CDR3, the DNA is TGTGCCAGCAGCTCGGGACAGGGGATTAATGAGCAGTTCCTC. Protein product: CASSSGQGINEQFL.

The chain combines TRBV28 with TRBJ1-5; 7 bases fit TRBD1. J was trimmed by 2 bases and V by 3 bases; bases with no gene match: 7. There are 16 residues in the CDR3. Germline CDR1 and CDR2: MDHEN and SYDVKM. The CDR3 loop reads CASSFRRGVGNQPQHF. CDR3 coding DNA: TGTGCCAGCAGTTTTCGCAGGGGGGTAGGCAATCAGCCCCAGCATTTT.

Many counts were recorded for this clonotype. The rearrangement uses TRBV5-1 and TRBJ2-2, with 7 bases lining up with TRBD1. This CDR3 contains 16 residues. V was clipped by 3 bases and J by 4 bases; unmatched bases: 9. Looked up from germline, CDR1 is SGHRS and CDR2 is YFSETQ. CDR3 amino acids: CASSSPRDSLTGELFF. CDR3 sequence (DNA): TGCGCCAGCAGCTCCCCTCGGGACAGCCTCACCGGGGAGCTGTTTTTT.

The DNA for the CDR3 is TGTGCCATCACTACTACAGGGGCCGCTGAAGCTTTCTTT. Translation: CAITTTGAAEAFF. This chain links TRBV10-3 with TRBJ1-1, with 7 nucleotides matching TRBD1. In germline, CDR1 is ENHRY, CDR2 SYGVKD. This CDR3 has 13 amino acids. V lost 7 bases to trimming and J lost 6 bases; unmatched junction nucleotides: 8.

This clonotype is a singleton in its sample. The conserved final phenylalanine or tryptophan is absent from the CDR3, which likely points to a read error. The chain recombines TRBV7-9 with TRBJ1-1, with D tentatively TRBD1 (6 bases). The CDR3 has 14 amino acids. Between the trimmed V and J ends, which lost 3 bases and 1 base, there was a span of 9 bases. Germline V CDR1 and CDR2: SEHNR, FQNEAQ (reference sequence). CDR3 in DNA: TGTGCCAGCAGCTTTGGGGGCGGGAACACTGAAGCTTTCATT. Translating gives CASSFGGGNTEAFI.

This clonotype came up a few times. A much larger clone lies a single base off, so this may be a read error. The rearrangement uses TRBV12-3 or TRBV12-4 and TRBJ1-2; D is unresolved. There are 12 residues in the CDR3. Trimming removed 3 bases at V and 7 bases at J, with 9 bases between. The CDR3 nucleotides are TGTGCCAGCAGTTTCATGCGGGTTGGCTACACCTTC. Its translation: CASSFMRVGYTF.

This clonotype was seen only once. An end of the junction does not agree with germline; a read error may underlie this. This chain joins TRBV6-5 and TRBJ2-1, with 9 bases fitting TRBD1. The CDR3 loop spans 14 amino acids. Germline CDR1 and CDR2: MNHEY and SVGAGI. CDR3 coding DNA: TGTGCCAACAGTCCCGGGACAGGGATGCATGAGCAGTTCTTC. Encoded protein: CANSPGTGMHEQFF.

About this clonotype itself: This is likely a read error, given that the CDR3 carries no conserved phenylalanine or tryptophan at its end. The chain uses TRBV19 and TRBJ2-1; 11 bases agree with TRBD2. CDR1 is LNHDA, CDR2 SQIVND, per germline (reference sequence). The V gene end was trimmed by 0 bases and the J gene end by 5 bases; junction bases not matched to a gene: 3. The CDR3 runs 16 residues. The CDR3 DNA is TGTGCCAGTAGTATAGAGCTAGCGGGAGGTCACAATGAGCAGTTCTCC. It specifies CASSIELAGGHNEQFS.

With respect to this clonotype: One base away lies a much larger clone, so this may be a sequencing read error. The chain recombines TRBV12-3 or TRBV12-4 with TRBJ2-7, with a weak D call TRBD2 (5 bases). Trimming removed 6 bases at V and 2 bases at J, with 17 bases between. This CDR3 has 15 amino acids. The CDR3 DNA reads TGTGCCAGCAGCTCCACATCCGGACTCGCCTACGAGCAGTACTTC. Translated: CASSSTSGLAYEQYF.

This clonotype was seen many times. The V call is TRBV7-2, the J call TRBJ1-2; D may be TRBD1 (5 bases). Germline values: CDR1 SGHTA, CDR2 FQGNSA. The CDR3 loop spans 14 amino acids. V shed 1 base and J shed 3 bases, with 9 bases lying between them. Here the CDR3 DNA reads TGTGCCAGCAGCTTAGGAGGGGACCACTATGGCTACACCTTC. Residues: CASSLGGDHYGYTF.

This clonotype was seen ten or more times. The chain employs TRBV20-1 and TRBJ2-2; TRBD2 matches 7 bases. Germline CDR1 is DFQATT and CDR2 is SNEGSKA (reference sequence). This CDR3 is built from 15 residues. The junction had 6 bases not matched to a gene; V was cut back by 0 bases and J by 5 bases. CDR3 DNA: TGCAGTGCTAGAGAGGGCGGGGGAGGGACCGGGGAGCTGTTTTTT. Translation gives CSAREGGGGTGELFF.

Note on this clonotype: At one end the junction does not follow the germline gene, possibly because of a read error. The CDR3 coding sequence is TGCAGCGTTGAGGGTCTAGCCAATGAGCAGCTCTTC. Amino acids: CSVEGLANEQLF. The rearrangement links TRBV29-1 to TRBJ2-1; tentative D call: TRBD2 (5 bases). The CDR3 is made up of 12 amino acids. Germline CDR1 and CDR2: SQVTM and ANQGSEA.